The 18 T cell receptor beta chains listed next were all sequenced from one sample in a study of cytomegalovirus exposure and HLA in healthy donors. A multiplex PCR was run with 60 Vbeta primers and 13 Jbeta primers. The assay was immunoSEQ multiplex PCR, and TCRdb's table has in-frame clones only and misses some. Of approximately 190,000 clones detected, 81% appear once; the ten largest clones hold about 3.8%. Material: PBMCs. The receptors originated from a man between 50 and 59 years old in good health and CMV-seronegative.

The V and J genes are TRBV28 and TRBJ1-2, with 7 positions matching TRBD1. V dropped 2 bases and J dropped 5; count of bases not matched to a gene: 5. The CDR3 covers 14 residues. CDR1 MDHEN and CDR2 SYDVKM come from the germline V gene. In DNA form, the CDR3 reads TGTGCCAGCAGTTTAAACACAGGGGTATATGGCTACACCTTC. Residues: CASSLNTGVYGYTF.

This rearrangement joins TRBV27 to TRBJ2-2; D might be TRBD2 (5 bases). V lost 5 bases and J lost 6, with 13 bases in between. The CDR3 is 14 residues long. Germline V CDR1 and CDR2: MNHEY, SMNVEV (reference sequence). CDR3 nucleotides: TGTGCCAGCAGTCTACTAGGGATAGCCGGGGAGCTGTTTTTT. Encoded protein: CASSLLGIAGELFF.

The chain has TRBV19 and TRBJ1-6, with TRBD1 matching 7 bases. Trimming at V came to 7 bases and at J to 6 bases, leaving 6 bases not matched to a gene. CDR3 length equals 14 residues. Germline V gene lookup returns CDR1 LNHDA and CDR2 SQIVND (reference sequence). The chain's CDR3 is CASNVGTANSPLHF. The CDR3 DNA reads TGTGCCAGTAACGTGGGGACAGCTAATTCACCCCTCCACTTT. The whole variable domain, remainder taken from reference TRBV19 and TRBJ1-6, is DGGITQSPKYLFRKEGQNVTLSCEQNLNHDAMYWYRQDPGQGLRLIYYSQIVNDFQKGDIAEGYSVSREKKESFPLTVTSAQKNPTAFYLCASNVGTANSPLHFGNGTRLTVT.

The chain couples TRBV9 to TRBJ2-3; 8 nucleotides align to TRBD1. The trim removed 4 bases at V and 0 bases at J, leaving 4 bases unmatched. The length of the CDR3 is 15 residues. Germline CDR1 reads SGDLS; CDR2 reads YYNGEE. The CDR3 protein is CASSPRQGSTDTQYF. The CDR3 nucleotides read TGTGCCAGCAGCCCCAGACAGGGGAGCACAGATACGCAGTATTTT.

V is TRBV7-8 and J is TRBJ2-1, with a weak D call TRBD2 (6 bases). V lost 4 bases and J lost 6, with 16 bases in between. The CDR3 runs to 15 residues. From germline, CDR1 is SGHVS and CDR2 FQNEAQ. CDR3 region: CASSSGQPGLNEQFF. The CDR3 coding sequence is TGTGCCAGCAGCTCGGGTCAACCGGGACTCAATGAGCAGTTCTTC.

V and J are TRBV10-3 and TRBJ2-3; 13 positions match TRBD2. V gave up 6 bases and J gave up 6 bases; unmatched junction bases: 9. This CDR3 has 16 amino acids. Germline V gene data show CDR1 as ENHRY and CDR2 as SYGVKD. CDR3 bases: TGTGCCATCAGGCTTACTAGCGGGGGGGAATTGGATACGCAGTATTTT. Translating gives CAIRLTSGGELDTQYF.

The chain couples TRBV7-2 to TRBJ1-1; D may be TRBD1 (5 bases). The CDR3 extends over 15 amino acids. Germline V lookup: CDR1 SGHTA, CDR2 FQGNSA. V was trimmed by 3 bases and J by 0 bases, leaving 11 bases between them. CDR3: CASSFRGGVNTEAFF. The CDR3 nucleotides read TGTGCCAGCAGCTTCCGGGGAGGGGTGAACACTGAAGCTTTCTTT.

The V and J genes are TRBV10-3 and TRBJ2-2, with 11 nucleotides matching TRBD1. The CDR3 totals 16 residues. From germline, CDR1 is ENHRY and CDR2 SYGVKD. Trimming took 6 bases from V and 6 from J; bases not matched to a gene: 9. The CDR3 coding sequence is TGTGCCATCAGGAGAAGCGGGACAGGGGGGGCCGGGGAGCTGTTTTTT. Translating gives CAIRRSGTGGAGELFF.

The rearrangement joins TRBV7-6 to TRBJ2-7, with D perhaps TRBD1 (5 bases). V was cut by 1 base and J by 2 bases, with 12 bases left in between. The CDR3 loop spans 15 amino acids. CDR1 and CDR2 (germline): SGHVS, FNYEAQ. CDR3 nucleotides: TGTGCCAGCAGCTTAGATCAGGGTCTAACCTACGAGCAGTACTTC. It encodes CASSLDQGLTYEQYF.

The chain combines TRBV5-4 with TRBJ2-1, with 8 bases identical to TRBD2. Per the germline V gene, CDR1 is SGHNT and CDR2 is YYREEE (reference sequence). The CDR3 consists of 14 residues. J was trimmed by 9 bases and V by 0 bases; bases with no gene match: 5. CDR3 DNA: TGTGCCAGCAGCTTGGCCGAGAGCGGGGGTGAGCAGTTCTTC. Translation gives CASSLAESGGEQFF.

V gene TRBV10-3 combines with J gene TRBJ2-5, with TRBD1 identical over 9 bases. Germline CDR1 ENHRY, CDR2 SYGVKD. V lost 6 bases, J lost 4 bases, and 0 bases stayed unmatched. The CDR3 is 12 residues long. The CDR3, as DNA: TGTGCCATCAGACAGGGGGCAGAGACCCAGTACTTC. Amino acid sequence: CAIRQGAETQYF.

The rearrangement joins TRBV7-8 to TRBJ2-5; TRBD2 matches at 9 bases. The germline V gene has CDR1 SGHVS and CDR2 FQNEAQ. V trimming: 1 base; J trimming: 5 bases; junction bases outside the gene matches: 14. This CDR3 is 18 amino acids long. The CDR3 bases are TGTGCCAGCAGCTTAGTTGGTAGGGTAGCGGGGGCCGGGGAGACCCAGTACTTC. This codes for CASSLVGRVAGAGETQYF. Combining the CDR3 with reference TRBV7-8 and TRBJ2-5 gives the whole variable domain GAGVSQSPRYKVAKRGQDVALRCDPISGHVSLFWYQQALGQGPEFLTYFQNEAQLDKSGLPSDRFFAERPEGSVSTLKIQRTQQEDSAVYLCASSLVGRVAGAGETQYFGPGTRLLVL.

V gene TRBV18 combines with J gene TRBJ1-1; no clear D. V gave up 6 bases and J gave up 0 bases, with 11 bases separating them. From germline, CDR1 is KGHSH and CDR2 LQKENI. This CDR3 spans 14 amino acids. The CDR3 region has the DNA TGTGCCAGCTCGGCCGGGATTATGAACACTGAAGCTTTCTTT. Protein sequence: CASSAGIMNTEAFF.

The V call is TRBV11-2, the J call TRBJ2-7; TRBD1 aligns across 9 bases. The CDR3 covers 16 residues. V shed 1 base and J 6 bases; nucleotides not matched to a gene: 10. CDR1 is SGHAT and CDR2 is FQNNGV in the germline V gene. The CDR3 here is CASSLVDWGQGLEQYF. The CDR3 bases are TGTGCCAGCAGCTTAGTTGATTGGGGACAGGGTCTCGAGCAGTACTTC.

The rearrangement joins TRBV5-6 to TRBJ2-5; no clear D. The germline V gene encodes CDR1 SGHDT and CDR2 YYEEEE. The CDR3 contains 15 residues. V was cut by 1 base and J by 4 bases, with 14 bases left in between. The CDR3 spells CASSLSPGTRETQYF. DNA of the CDR3: TGTGCCAGCAGCTTGAGTCCGGGTACGAGAGAGACCCAGTACTTC.

The chain has TRBV12-5 and TRBJ2-7; 9 bases line up with TRBD1. Trimming took 2 bases from V and 7 from J; bases not matched to a gene: 6. Looked up from germline, CDR1 is LGHNT and CDR2 is FRNRAP. The CDR3 consists of 14 residues. DNA for the CDR3: TGTGCTAGTGGTTTGCGGAACAGGGGGCGTGAGCAGTACTTC. Protein sequence: CASGLRNRGREQYF. The full variable domain, rest sourced from reference TRBV12-5 and TRBJ2-7, is DARVTQTPRHKVTEMGQEVTMRCQPILGHNTVFWYRQTMMQGLELLAYFRNRAPLDDSGMPKDRFSAEMPDATLATLKIQPSEPRDSAVYFCASGLRNRGREQYFGPGTRLTVT.

The chain uses TRBV6-6 and TRBJ1-2; 7 bases are a match to TRBD1. The CDR3 length is 14 residues. With 6 bases clipped from V and 5 bases from J, the junction kept 9 bases outside the gene matches. Germline CDR1 is MNHNY and CDR2 is SVGAGI (reference sequence). The CDR3 nucleotides are TGTGCCAGCAGATTTGGGACAGCCATTTATGGCTACACCTTC. This gives the protein CASRFGTAIYGYTF.

This rearrangement joins TRBV5-4 to TRBJ2-3; 12 bases align to TRBD2. This CDR3 spans 18 amino acids. Trimming removed 3 bases from V and 2 bases from J; junction bases left unmatched: 10. CDR1 and CDR2 (germline): SGHNT, YYREEE (reference sequence). CDR3 bases: TGTGCCAGCAGCTCCCCCTCACTAGCGGGGGGCCTCACAGATACGCAGTATTTT. Its translation is CASSSPSLAGGLTDTQYF.